Only a few counts were recorded for the clone carrying this TCR beta chain. Its antigen remains unidentified. The sample originates from a study of response to subunit inactivated influenza vaccine. Study observations and caveats: After each seasonal influenza vaccination, few new T cells are recruited, the authors suggested.

From the RT-PCR reads, TCRdb called clonotypes with MiXCR, one entry per CDR3 protein. The table lists 500,000 to 550,000 distinct CDR3 sequences, less than 10% of them singletons. The sample here was PBMCs from blood, taken less than 25 months after vaccination. This sequence was found in a man between 50 and 75 years old who received an inactivated influenza vaccine.

CDR3: CASSAKNTIYF. As DNA, the CDR3 is TGTGCCAGCAGTGCGAAAAACACCATATATTTT. The J gene is TRBJ1-3, the V gene TRBV28, with no clear D. The V end lost 5 bases, the J end lost 6 bases, and 5 bases lay between the germline ends. CDR3 length: 11 amino acids. Looked up from germline, CDR1 is MDHEN and CDR2 is SYDVKM.